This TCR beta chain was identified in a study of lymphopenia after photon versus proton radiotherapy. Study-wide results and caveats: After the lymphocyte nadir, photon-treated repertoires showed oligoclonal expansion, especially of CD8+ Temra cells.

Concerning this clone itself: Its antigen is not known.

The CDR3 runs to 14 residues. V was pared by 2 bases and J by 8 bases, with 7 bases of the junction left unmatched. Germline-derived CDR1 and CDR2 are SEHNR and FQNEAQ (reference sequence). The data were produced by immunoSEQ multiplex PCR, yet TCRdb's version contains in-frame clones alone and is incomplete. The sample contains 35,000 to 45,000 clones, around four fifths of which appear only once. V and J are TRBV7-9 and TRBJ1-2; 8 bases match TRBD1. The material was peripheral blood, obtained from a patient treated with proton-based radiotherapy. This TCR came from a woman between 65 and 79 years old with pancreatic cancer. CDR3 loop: CASSLSQGVLGYTF. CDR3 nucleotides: TGTGCCAGCAGCTTATCACAGGGGGTCTTGGGCTACACCTTC.